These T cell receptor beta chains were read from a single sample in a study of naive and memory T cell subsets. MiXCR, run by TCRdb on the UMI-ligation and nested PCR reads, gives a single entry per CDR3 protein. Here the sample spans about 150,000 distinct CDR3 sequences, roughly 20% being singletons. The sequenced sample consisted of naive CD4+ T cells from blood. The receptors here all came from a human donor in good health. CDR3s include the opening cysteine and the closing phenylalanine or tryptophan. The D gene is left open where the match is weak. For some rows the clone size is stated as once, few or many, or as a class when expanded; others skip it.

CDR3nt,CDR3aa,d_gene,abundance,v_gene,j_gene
TGTGCCAGCAGTTACTCTCCTGCCAGGGCCAGCGAGCAGTACTTC,CASSYSPARASEQYF,.,many,TRBV6-5,TRBJ2-7
TGTGCCAGTTGCTTGGGATTACAGCCCCAGCATTTT,CASCLGLQPQHF,.,.,TRBV7-9,TRBJ1-5
TGTGCCACCCTGGTGCGGGAGACTTACAATGAGCAGTTCTTC,CATLVRETYNEQFF,TRBD2,many,TRBV6-6,TRBJ2-1
TGTGCCAGCAGCGCACAGGGGATTTATGGCTACACCTTC,CASSAQGIYGYTF,TRBD1,few,TRBV9,TRBJ1-2
TGTGCCAGCAGCCCCGGGACAGGGGGCGCGCGAAATGAGCAGTTCTTC,CASSPGTGGARNEQFF,TRBD1,few,TRBV3-1,TRBJ2-1
TGTGCCAGCAAATACTCAGACACCGGGGAGCTGTTTTTT,CASKYSDTGELFF,.,.,TRBV7-9,TRBJ2-2
TGTGCCAGCAGTCCCCGAGGTACTTACAACTACGAGCAGTACTTC,CASSPRGTYNYEQYF,.,once,TRBV12-3/TRBV12-4,TRBJ2-7
TGCAGCGTTGTAGCGGGCGTGGACATGAACATTCAGTACTTC,CSVVAGVDMNIQYF,TRBD2,few,TRBV29-1,TRBJ2-4
TGTGCCAGCAAGGTTAGCAATCAGCCCCAGCATTTT,CASKVSNQPQHF,.,once,TRBV28,TRBJ1-5
TGTGCCACCAGTGACCCAAGCGGGAGCTCCTACAATGAGCAGTTCTTC,CATSDPSGSSYNEQFF,TRBD2,many,TRBV24-1,TRBJ2-1
TGTGCCAGTAGGGTTCGGACTAGCGGCTACGAGCAGTACTTC,CASRVRTSGYEQYF,TRBD2,.,TRBV28,TRBJ2-7
TGTGCCAGCAGTTTACGCCGGGGAGGGAATGAGCAGTTCTTC,CASSLRRGGNEQFF,TRBD2,.,TRBV12-3/TRBV12-4,TRBJ2-1
TGTGCCAGCAGCTTAGATCGGGGCTTCGATCAGTACTTC,CASSLDRGFDQYF,.,.,TRBV7-8,TRBJ2-7
TGTGCCAGCAGCATGGCCATGGGGGGGAATGAGCAGTTCTTC,CASSMAMGGNEQFF,TRBD2,few,TRBV7-2,TRBJ2-1
TGTGCCAGCAGCGTAGGGACAGGAGGGCACTATGGCTACACCTTC,CASSVGTGGHYGYTF,TRBD1,once,TRBV9,TRBJ1-2
TGTGCCAGCAGCTTAGAGGTCCAGGGACATACGCAGTATTTT,CASSLEVQGHTQYF,.,.,TRBV11-2,TRBJ2-3
TGTGCCAGCACCCAGACTAGCGGGAGGGGGCGGCAGTTCTTC,CASTQTSGRGRQFF,TRBD2,.,TRBV6-6,TRBJ2-1
TGTGCCAGCAGTCTACGGACACCTTCTGGGGCCAACGTCCTGACTTTC,CASSLRTPSGANVLTF,.,.,TRBV27,TRBJ2-6
TGTGCCAGCAGCCTTATGAAGGGGAGAGGCAATGAGCAGTTCTTC,CASSLMKGRGNEQFF,.,many,TRBV11-3,TRBJ2-1
TGTGCCAGCAGCCCCGTCGGATCCAGGTTCAATGAGCAGTTCTTC,CASSPVGSRFNEQFF,.,few,TRBV7-8,TRBJ2-1
TGCAGTGCTTTAAGGAGGGGGACTGAAGCTTTCTTT,CSALRRGTEAFF,.,few,TRBV20-1,TRBJ1-1
TGCAGCGTTGAAAGTGACCCGAGCTCCTACAATGAGCAGTTCTTC,CSVESDPSSYNEQFF,.,many,TRBV29-1,TRBJ2-1
TGTGCCAGCAGCTCGCCCGGGACAGGACTCTCCTACGAGCAGTACTTC,CASSSPGTGLSYEQYF,TRBD1,few,TRBV12-3/TRBV12-4,TRBJ2-7
TGCAGTGCTAGGCTAGCGGGAGTGTCAGATACGCAGTATTTT,CSARLAGVSDTQYF,TRBD2,few,TRBV20-1,TRBJ2-3
TGTGCCAGCAGGGACCCGGGACGAGTGGGCACAGATACGCAGTATTTT,CASRDPGRVGTDTQYF,.,few,TRBV28,TRBJ2-3
TGTGCCAGCAGTTACGTGGTCTCCTGGTACGTGATGGAGCAGTACTTC,CASSYVVSWYVMEQYF,.,.,TRBV6-2/TRBV6-3,TRBJ2-7